These 17 T cell receptor beta chains originate from one sample sequenced in a study of CD8 T cells in Susac syndrome. The RNA, roughly 0.5 to 1 ug, was put through reverse transcription using random hexamers. TCRdb analysed the immunoSEQ multiplex PCR reads with MiXCR anew, one entry per CDR3 protein. The sample records around 50,000 distinct CDR3 sequences, 85% to 95% being singletons. The material sequenced was CD8+ T cells from PBMCs. These TCRs come from a human donor in good health.

The chain employs TRBV10-2 and TRBJ1-2; the D gene is possibly TRBD1 (5 bases). The CDR3 consists of 13 residues. Trimming took 10 bases from V and 5 from J, leaving 17 bases between them. Germline-derived CDR1 and CDR2 are WSHSY and SAAADI. The CDR3 region has the DNA TGCGCCACCGGACAAATTCCAGGGTATGGCTACACCTTC. Protein sequence: CATGQIPGYGYTF.

The chain combines TRBV7-4 with TRBJ1-5; D gene ambiguous. Trimming took off 4 bases at V and 1 base at J, with 5 bases between the two ends. The CDR3 has 13 residues. CDR1 and CDR2 from the germline V gene are SGHVT and SQSDAQ. The CDR3 loop is CASSSASNQPQHF. The DNA for the CDR3 is TGTGCCAGCAGCTCAGCCAGCAATCAGCCCCAGCATTTT.

The rearrangement joins TRBV6-5 to TRBJ2-7, with 7 nucleotides matching TRBD1. CDR1 is MNHEY, CDR2 SVGAGI, per germline. This CDR3 comprises 14 residues. The V and J ends lost 8 bases and 2 bases, in that order; junction bases with no gene match: 9. The CDR3 loop is CASGGQMEAYEQYF. The CDR3 DNA reads as TGTGCCAGCGGGGGACAGATGGAGGCCTACGAGCAGTACTTC.

The chain couples TRBV11-2 to TRBJ1-1, with a weak D call TRBD1 (6 bases). Germline loops: CDR1 SGHAT, CDR2 FQNNGV. The CDR3 has 13 residues. Trimming removed 5 bases at V and 7 bases at J, with 14 bases between. The CDR3 sequence is CASSIGTHYEAFF. The CDR3 DNA reads as TGTGCCAGCAGCATTGGGACACATTATGAAGCTTTCTTT.

The chain joins TRBV7-9 to TRBJ1-2; the D gene is possibly TRBD1 (6 bases). The ends were cut back, 6 bases at V and 4 bases at J, with 12 bases in the middle. There are 13 residues in the CDR3. From germline, CDR1 is SEHNR and CDR2 FQNEAQ (reference sequence). The CDR3 is CASSFGQTYGYTF. CDR3 DNA sequence: TGTGCCAGCAGTTTCGGACAGACCTATGGCTACACCTTC.

A single count supports this clonotype. This rearrangement joins TRBV7-9 to TRBJ2-1; D not certain. Germline CDR1 reads SEHNR; CDR2 reads FQNEAQ (reference sequence). Deletions cut 6 bases from V and 5 bases from J, with 11 bases between. The CDR3 length is 13 residues. The CDR3 sequence is CASRHPIHNEQFF. CDR3 in DNA: TGTGCCAGCAGACACCCCATCCACAATGAGCAGTTCTTC.

In its sample, this clonotype was seen once. The V call is TRBV5-1, the J call TRBJ1-2; no firm D call. V dropped 5 bases and J dropped 4 bases, with 12 bases sitting between them. The CDR3 runs to 13 residues. Germline values: CDR1 SGHRS, CDR2 YFSETQ. CDR3 loop: CASSFWKLYGYTF. The DNA for the CDR3 is TGCGCCAGCAGTTTCTGGAAACTCTATGGCTACACCTTC.

The rearrangement joins TRBV19 to TRBJ2-7; a weak D match, TRBD1 (5 bases). Trimming shortened V by 2 bases and J by 5 bases, and 7 bases separated the two germline ends. The CDR3 has 12 amino acids. CDR1 is LNHDA, CDR2 SQIVND, per germline (reference sequence). The CDR3 nucleotides are TGTGCCAGTAGTATATCAGGGAACGAGCAGTACTTC. Encoded protein: CASSISGNEQYF.

This sequence joins TRBV25-1 and TRBJ1-1; 9 nucleotides match TRBD1. Germline values: CDR1 MGHDK, CDR2 SYGVNS. The CDR3 extends over 16 amino acids. Trimming took 5 bases from V and 4 from J; bases not matched to a gene: 11. The CDR3 DNA reads TGTGCCAGCAGTTCCCCCGGGACAGGGCCCGGCACTGAAGCTTTCTTT. Protein product: CASSSPGTGPGTEAFF.

This chain uses TRBV24-1 with TRBJ1-4; TRBD1 matches at 8 bases. The ends lost 5 bases at V and 0 bases at J; junction bases unmatched: 7. The germline V gene has CDR1 KGHDR and CDR2 SFDVKD. The CDR3 length is 17 residues. This chain's CDR3 is CATSGGQAIPTNEKLFF. CDR3 in DNA: TGTGCCACCAGTGGGGGACAGGCAATACCAACTAATGAAAAACTGTTTTTT.

This chain connects TRBV3-1 to TRBJ2-7, with 10 bases aligning to TRBD2. The germline V gene encodes CDR1 LGHDT and CDR2 YNNKEL (reference sequence). V lost 1 base to trimming and J lost 4 bases; unmatched junction nucleotides: 7. This CDR3 region has 16 residues. DNA of the CDR3: TGTGCCAGCAGCCAAGCGAGTAGCGGGAGGTTTTACGAGCAGTACTTC. It translates to CASSQASSGRFYEQYF.

V usage is TRBV30 and J usage is TRBJ2-1; TRBD2 matches at 8 bases. Germline values: CDR1 GTSNPN, CDR2 SVGIG (reference sequence). The CDR3 runs to 15 residues. Trimming cost V 1 base and J 1 base; bases outside gene matches: 3. CDR3 sequence reads: CAWSDIAGSYNEQFF. CDR3 DNA: TGTGCCTGGAGTGATATAGCGGGATCCTACAATGAGCAGTTCTTC.

The gene calls are TRBV6-1 and TRBJ1-5; the match to TRBD1 covers 7 bases. CDR1 and CDR2 from the germline V gene are MNHNS and SASEGT. The CDR3 has 13 residues. Losses at the gene ends were 11 bases for V and 7 bases for J; bases not matched to a gene: 11. The CDR3 bases are TGTGCCGAACACGCAGGGGGTTGGCAGCCCCAGCATTTT. Encoded protein: CAEHAGGWQPQHF.

This chain joins TRBV7-8 and TRBJ2-5, with D hard to call. The germline V gene has CDR1 SGHVS and CDR2 FQNEAQ. The CDR3 is 16 residues long. V lost 2 bases and J 5 bases, leaving 18 bases between the germline ends. The DNA of the CDR3 is TGTGCCAGCAGCTTATTAGTGGCGCCAAACCTCGAGACCCAGTACTTC. Amino acid sequence: CASSLLVAPNLETQYF. Based on the CDR3 plus reference TRBV7-8 and TRBJ2-5, the full variable domain is GAGVSQSPRYKVAKRGQDVALRCDPISGHVSLFWYQQALGQGPEFLTYFQNEAQLDKSGLPSDRFFAERPEGSVSTLKIQRTQQEDSAVYLCASSLLVAPNLETQYFGPGTRLLVL.

The chain carries TRBV5-1 and TRBJ1-2, with 7 bases fitting TRBD1. Germline lookup yields CDR1 SGHRS and CDR2 YFSETQ. V trimming: 3 bases; J trimming: 2 bases; junction bases outside the gene matches: 4. The CDR3 sequence is 14 residues long. The CDR3, as DNA: TGCGCCAGCAGCTGGGACAGAGCAAACTATGGCTACACCTTC. Protein: CASSWDRANYGYTF.

This chain connects TRBV7-9 to TRBJ2-1; D possibly corresponds to TRBD2 (6 bases). V dropped 5 bases and J dropped 8 bases, with 19 bases sitting between them. The CDR3 extends over 15 amino acids. CDR1 and CDR2 from the germline V gene are SEHNR and FQNEAQ (reference sequence). CDR3 loop: CASSPMYGRADEQFF. CDR3 nucleotides: TGTGCCAGCAGCCCCATGTACGGGAGAGCGGATGAGCAGTTCTTC.

The chain uses TRBV4-3 and TRBJ2-4; TRBD2 agrees at 13 bases. Germline CDR1 and CDR2: LGHNA and YSLEER. Germline trimming cut 4 bases from V and 7 bases from J; bases unmatched to any gene: 10. This CDR3 has 17 amino acids. DNA of the CDR3: TGCGCCAGCAGCCTCGACTGGACTAGCGGGAGAAAGAACATTCAGTACTTC. This codes for CASSLDWTSGRKNIQYF.